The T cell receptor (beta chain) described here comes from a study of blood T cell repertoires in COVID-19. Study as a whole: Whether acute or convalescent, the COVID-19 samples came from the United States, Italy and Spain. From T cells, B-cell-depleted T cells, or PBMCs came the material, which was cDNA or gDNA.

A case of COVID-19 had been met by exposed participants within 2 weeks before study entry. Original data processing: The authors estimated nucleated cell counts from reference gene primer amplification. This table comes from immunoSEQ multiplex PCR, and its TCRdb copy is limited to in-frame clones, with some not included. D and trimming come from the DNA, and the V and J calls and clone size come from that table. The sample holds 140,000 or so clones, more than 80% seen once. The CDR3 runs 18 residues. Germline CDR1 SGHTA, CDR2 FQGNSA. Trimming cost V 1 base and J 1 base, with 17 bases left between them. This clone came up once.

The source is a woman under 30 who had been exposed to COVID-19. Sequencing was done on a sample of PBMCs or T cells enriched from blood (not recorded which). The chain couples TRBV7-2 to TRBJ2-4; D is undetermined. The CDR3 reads CASSLGLLSTEAKNIQYF. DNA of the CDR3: TGTGCCAGCAGCTTAGGTCTTTTGAGTACAGAGGCCAAAAACATTCAGTACTTC. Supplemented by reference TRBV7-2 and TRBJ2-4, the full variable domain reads GAGVSQSPSNKVTEKGKDVELRCDPISGHTALYWYRQSLGQGLEFLIYFQGNSAPDKSGLPSDRFSAERTGGSVSTLTIQRTQQEDSAVYLCASSLGLLSTEAKNIQYFGAGTRLSVL.